A selection of T cell receptor beta chains follows, all from one sample in a study of OX40 agonist ivuxolimab in advanced cancers. Assay used: immunoSEQ multiplex PCR; TCRdb lists only in-frame clones, some missing. The table lists roughly 110,000 clones, less than 95% of them singletons. Sequences were derived from CD4+ or CD8+ T cells sorted from blood, sampled in a trial of the OX40 agonist ivuxolimab. These receptors were obtained from an adult with an advanced solid tumor such as melanoma, head and neck, liver or kidney cancer. Each CDR3 is given with its conserved first and last residue. D genes are given only for firm matches. The size entry is marked missing in some rows and otherwise reads once, few, many or a size class.

j_call,clone_size,d_call,v_call,cdr3_nt,cdr3_aa
TRBJ2-7,NA,TRBD2,TRBV5-1,TGCGCCAGCGGACTAGCGGGGGGCTCCTACGAGCAGTACTTC,CASGLAGGSYEQYF
TRBJ1-1,NA,TRBD1,TRBV10-3,TGTGCCATCCAGGGCACAGGGGGTAACACTGAAGCTTTCTTT,CAIQGTGGNTEAFF
TRBJ2-7,NA,NA,TRBV4-1,TGCGCCAGCAGCCCTTCCGACAGTAACTTCTACGAGCAGTACTTC,CASSPSDSNFYEQYF
TRBJ2-1,NA,TRBD2,TRBV30,TGTGCCTGGGACGGACTAGCGGGAGTTGAGCAGTTCTTC,CAWDGLAGVEQFF
TRBJ2-7,NA,NA,TRBV7-8,TGTGCCAGCAGCCTACAGGGACTGATCGAGCAGTACTTC,CASSLQGLIEQYF
TRBJ1-3,once,NA,TRBV2,TGTGCCAGCAAAGGGGTCAGGAGCTCTGGAAACACCATATATTTT,CASKGVRSSGNTIYF
TRBJ2-5,NA,TRBD1,TRBV5-8,TGTGCCAGCAGTAATACAGGGGAACGAGAGACCCAGTACTTC,CASSNTGERETQYF
TRBJ1-2,NA,TRBD1,TRBV10-1,TGCGCCAGCAGCCCAGGGGGTAACTATGGCTACACCTTC,CASSPGGNYGYTF
TRBJ1-2,NA,NA,TRBV7-9,TGTGCCAGCAGCTTAGGATCCGGGACGGAATTCTATGGCTACACCTTC,CASSLGSGTEFYGYTF
TRBJ1-2,NA,NA,TRBV21-1,TGTGCCAGCAGCAAAGTGACAGTAGCTAACTATGGCTACACCTTC,CASSKVTVANYGYTF
TRBJ1-4,NA,NA,TRBV5-4,TGTGCCAGCAGCCCGGACAAAGCAACTAATGAAAAACTGTTTTTT,CASSPDKATNEKLFF
TRBJ2-7,NA,NA,TRBV7-2,TGTGCCAGCAGCTTAGTTTCGGCAGAAGCCTACGAGCAGTACTTC,CASSLVSAEAYEQYF
TRBJ2-5,NA,TRBD1,TRBV6-6,TGTGCCAGCAGCTCCGGACAGGGGGCCTTGGAGACCCAGTACTTC,CASSSGQGALETQYF
TRBJ2-3,NA,NA,TRBV19,TGTGCCAGTAGCTCTTGGACAGCCCCCGCAGATACGCAGTATTTT,CASSSWTAPADTQYF
TRBJ1-5,NA,NA,TRBV2,TGTGCCAGCAGTGCGGGGCAGCCCCAGCATTTT,CASSAGQPQHF
TRBJ2-5,NA,NA,TRBV6-1,TGTGCCACCCAATGGCGGTCCGGGGAGACCCAGTACTTC,CATQWRSGETQYF
TRBJ2-5,NA,NA,TRBV19,TGTGCCAGTAGTATTGAGCCTGGGGGGACCCAGTACTTC,CASSIEPGGTQYF
TRBJ2-2,once,NA,TRBV30,TGTGCCTGGAGTCCAGGGCAGAACACCGGGGAGCTGTTTTTT,CAWSPGQNTGELFF
TRBJ1-1,NA,NA,TRBV5-1,TGCGCCAGCAGCGGGCTTCGGGGGGCTAACACTGAAGCTTTCTTT,CASSGLRGANTEAFF
TRBJ1-2,NA,TRBD1,TRBV7-9,TGTGCCAGCAGCGTTGGGACAGACATTAACTATGGCTACACCTTC,CASSVGTDINYGYTF
TRBJ2-3,NA,TRBD2,TRBV12-5,TGTGCTAGTGGTTTGGTACCAGCGGGAGAGCAGTATTTT,CASGLVPAGEQYF
TRBJ1-3,NA,NA,TRBV11-2,TGTGCCAGCAGCTTATATGGAAACACCATATATTTT,CASSLYGNTIYF
TRBJ1-1,NA,NA,TRBV7-3,TGTGCCAGCAGCTTTGCGGGGGACACTGAAGCTTTCTTT,CASSFAGDTEAFF
TRBJ1-1,NA,NA,TRBV5-1,TGCGCCAGCAGCTTGGCTCGGTTGAACACTGAAGCTTTCTTT,CASSLARLNTEAFF
TRBJ1-2,NA,TRBD1,TRBV6-5,TGTGCCAGCAGTTCAGGGGGGCCGGCGCTGACTAATGGCTACACCTTC,CASSSGGPALTNGYTF
TRBJ1-1,NA,NA,TRBV4-3,TGCGCCAGCAGCCAGGACACACGCTCACCTGAAGCTTTCTTT,CASSQDTRSPEAFF
TRBJ1-1,NA,NA,TRBV6-4,TGTGCCAGCAGTTACGATCCCAGGAACACTGAAGCTTTCTTT,CASSYDPRNTEAFF
TRBJ2-7,NA,NA,TRBV11-2,TGTGCCAGCAGCTTAGGGGCGGGGAGCGGTAACTACGAGCAGTACTTC,CASSLGAGSGNYEQYF
TRBJ1-6,NA,TRBD1,TRBV4-1,TGCGCCAGCAGCCAAGGGGACAGGGTAACTTCACCCCTCCACTTT,CASSQGDRVTSPLHF